This T cell receptor (beta chain) appears in the sequencing data of a study of CD8+CD57+ T cells in acquired aplastic anemia. Profiling that covered TCR beta VDJ and CDR3 relied on genomic DNA as its template. Using its own MiXCR run on the reads, TCRdb lists one record per CDR3 protein. The sample includes around 170,000 distinct CDR3 sequences, around 60% of them seen just once. This CDR3 is built from 12 residues. Germline V gives CDR1 DFQATT, CDR2 SNEGSKA (reference sequence). V gene TRBV20-1 combines with J gene TRBJ2-1, with D possibly being TRBD1 (7 bases). The source material was sorted CD4+, CD8+, or CD8+CD57+ T cells (not recorded which) from PBMCs. The source of this sequence is a human donor in good health. The CDR3 DNA follows: TGCAGCCGCGAGGGGGCGGGGAATGAGCAGTTCTTC. It specifies CSREGAGNEQFF.